This T cell receptor beta chain appears in the sequencing data of a study of cytomegalovirus exposure and HLA in healthy donors. Regarding the study as a whole: Later on, an analysis tied about 17,000 TCR beta sequences to HLA alleles at 0.05 false discovery rate. The study assumed roughly uniform donor sequencing depth for presence/absence analyses. Researchers counted roughly 150 TCR beta chains as cytomegalovirus-associated.

V lost 1 base to trimming and J lost 6 bases, with 7 bases between them. Germline V gene sequence: CDR1 SEHNR, CDR2 FQNEAQ (reference sequence). The CDR3 sequence is 13 residues long. Researchers ran the PCR with 60 Vbeta and 13 Jbeta primers. Sequenced by immunoSEQ multiplex PCR; TCRdb stores in-frame clones only, minus some. This table holds around 120,000 clones, around 79% found once. This clone came up a few times. The antigen is not known. This clonotype originated in a woman aged 40-49 years in good health and CMV-seronegative. Specimen: PBMCs. The gene calls are TRBV7-9 and TRBJ1-3, with D uncertain. CDR3 coding DNA: TGTGCCAGCAGCTTAGGTGCGGAAAACACCATATATTTT. Its protein product is CASSLGAENTIYF.